Listed below are T cell receptor beta chains from one sample, sequenced in a study of CD8+ T cells in alopecia areata. This table comes from immunoSEQ multiplex PCR, and its TCRdb copy is limited to in-frame clones, with some not included. The sample lists about 69,000 clones; approximately 61% were seen once. The sequencing here drew on CD8+ T cells sorted from blood, taken at week 0. Receptors were obtained from a human donor with alopecia areata. CDR3s include the opening cysteine and the closing phenylalanine or tryptophan. D genes are given only for firm matches. Expanded clones get a size class; other rows say once, few or many, or leave the size out.

>.|TRBV7-6|.|TRBJ2-5
TGTGCCAGCAGCCCAGGGTCCCAAGAGACCCAGTACTTC
CASSPGSQETQYF
>once|TRBV9|TRBD1|TRBJ1-1
TGTGCCAGCAGCGTTGGACAGGGTAACACTGAAGCTTTCTTT
CASSVGQGNTEAFF
>.|TRBV2|TRBD2|TRBJ2-1
TGTGCCAGCAGTGAATTGAGGCCAGCGGGAGGCCTCGGCAATGAGCAGTTCTTC
CASSELRPAGGLGNEQFF
>.|TRBV29-1|.|TRBJ2-2
TGCAGCGTGGGACAGAACACCGGGGAGCTGTTTTTT
CSVGQNTGELFF
>medium-sized|TRBV9|TRBD2|TRBJ2-1
TGTGCCAGCAGCGTCGGGACTAGCGGGAGGGCCGGGCTTTTCTTC
CASSVGTSGRAGLFF
>many|TRBV7-2|.|TRBJ2-5
TGTGCCAGCAGCTCTCCAATCTCGTGGACGGTGCAAGAGACCCAGTACTTC
CASSSPISWTVQETQYF
>.|TRBV4-2|.|TRBJ1-2
TGTGCCAGCAGCCAAGAAGGGTGGGGCTACACCTTC
CASSQEGWGYTF
>.|TRBV4-1|.|TRBJ2-7
TGCGCCAGCAGCCAAGCGGGCTCCTACGAGCAGTACTTC
CASSQAGSYEQYF
>.|TRBV7-6|.|TRBJ2-3
TGTGCCAGCAGCTTAAGCGACTACCTAACAGATACGCAGTATTTT
CASSLSDYLTDTQYF
>once|TRBV9|.|TRBJ2-5
TGTGCCAGCAGCCCAGAAGGGGACATAGAGACCCAGTACTTC
CASSPEGDIETQYF
>.|TRBV27|TRBD1|TRBJ2-7
TGTGCCAGCAGGCTAAAACCGGGACAGGGGTCCGCTTTCTCCTACGAGCAGTACTTC
CASRLKPGQGSAFSYEQYF
>.|TRBV2|.|TRBJ1-2
TGTGCCAGCAGTGAAGGTGCCCCAAGCGGGAACTATGGCTACACCTTC
CASSEGAPSGNYGYTF
>.|TRBV5-1|.|TRBJ2-2
TGCGCCAGCAGCTTGTGGCAGCGGGCCGGGGAGCTGTTTTTT
CASSLWQRAGELFF
>.|TRBV5-6|.|TRBJ2-7
TGTGCCAGCAGCTTGCCCCTCTACGAGCAGTACTTC
CASSLPLYEQYF
>.|TRBV2|.|TRBJ1-1
TGTGCCAGCAGGGCGGTGGGGGGCACTGAAGCTTTCTTT
CASRAVGGTEAFF
>.|TRBV5-1|TRBD2|TRBJ2-7
TGCGCCAGCAGCTTGGAAGCGGGGGGGCCTGCTGAGCAGTACTTC
CASSLEAGGPAEQYF
>.|TRBV6-5|TRBD2|TRBJ2-7
TGTGCCATAGGTCAGGCGGGAGGGCCCCACGAGCAGTACTTC
CAIGQAGGPHEQYF
>.|TRBV2|.|TRBJ1-2
TGTGCCAGCAGTGAAGAGGGGGACACTAACTATGGCTACACCTTC
CASSEEGDTNYGYTF
>.|TRBV6-5|.|TRBJ1-3
TGTGCCATCAGAAACTGGACAGACGGAAACACCATATATTTT
CAIRNWTDGNTIYF
>.|TRBV5-1|.|TRBJ2-7
TGCGCCAGCAGCTTATCGTCCCTCTACGAGCAGTACTTC
CASSLSSLYEQYF
>.|TRBV27|.|TRBJ1-1
TGTGCCAGCAGTTCCGCCCGGGGAACTTTCTTT
CASSSARGTFF
>few|TRBV27|TRBD1|TRBJ2-3
TGTGCCACCGTTGACCGGGACAGAAGCACAGATACGCAGTATTTT
CATVDRDRSTDTQYF
>once|TRBV30|.|TRBJ2-7
TGTGCCTGGAGTGGGATCGGGACTGCCGTCGACGAGCAGTACTTC
CAWSGIGTAVDEQYF
>.|TRBV29-1|TRBD1|TRBJ1-2
TGCAGCGTCCCCATAGACAGGGGATACTATGGCTACACCTTC
CSVPIDRGYYGYTF
>.|TRBV29-1|.|TRBJ2-7
TGCAGCGTTGAAGGGGACTCGAACTACGAGCAGTACTTC
CSVEGDSNYEQYF
>few|TRBV27|.|TRBJ2-1
TGTGCCAGCACCCAAATCCCCCCCAATGAGCAGTTCTTC
CASTQIPPNEQFF
>.|TRBV2|TRBD2|TRBJ2-7
TGTGCCAGCAGGACTAGCGGAGCCTACGAGCAGTACTTC
CASRTSGAYEQYF
>.|TRBV29-1|.|TRBJ2-7
TGCAGCGTTGAAGGGACCTACGAGCAGTACTTC
CSVEGTYEQYF
>few|TRBV25-1|TRBD1|TRBJ2-5
TGTGCCAGCAGTGAAGCCGGGACAGGGGGCTTCCAAGAGACCCAGTACTTC
CASSEAGTGGFQETQYF
>.|TRBV30|.|TRBJ2-3
TGTGCCTGGAGCGGGAGCGGCACAGATACGCAGTATTTT
CAWSGSGTDTQYF
>many|TRBV6-6|.|TRBJ2-5
TGTGCCAGCAGTTACCGGGAAGAATGGGAGACCCAGTACTTC
CASSYREEWETQYF
>.|TRBV27|.|TRBJ2-2
TGTGCCAGCAGTCTGGTCTTGCCCAGGAACACCGGGGAGCTGTTTTTT
CASSLVLPRNTGELFF
>.|TRBV5-6|.|TRBJ1-2
TGTGCCAGCAGCTTGGTGGGGGTTAACTATGGCTACACCTTC
CASSLVGVNYGYTF
>few|TRBV5-1|TRBD1|TRBJ2-2
TGCGCCAGCAGCTTGGCATGGACAGGGGACGACACCGGGGAGCTGTTTTTT
CASSLAWTGDDTGELFF
>few|TRBV28|TRBD1|TRBJ1-5
TGTGCCACCGGACAGGGTGCTCAGCCCCAGCATTTT
CATGQGAQPQHF
>.|TRBV6-5|.|TRBJ2-1
TGTGCCTCGGGGGCAAATGAGCAGTTCTTC
CASGANEQFF
>.|TRBV19|TRBD1|TRBJ2-3
TGTGCCGTCCGGGGACAGGGGGCAGATACGCAGTATTTT
CAVRGQGADTQYF
>.|TRBV4-1|.|TRBJ2-3
TGCGCCAGCAGCCAGCCCCCGTTGCAGGGTGACACAGATACGCAGTATTTT
CASSQPPLQGDTDTQYF
>.|TRBV29-1|.|TRBJ2-3
TGCAGCGTTTTGACCCTTCGCACAGATACGCAGTATTTT
CSVLTLRTDTQYF
>once|TRBV9|TRBD1|TRBJ2-7
TGTGCCAGCAGCGTATCCGGGACAGCGCTCTACGAGCAGTACTTC
CASSVSGTALYEQYF
>.|TRBV4-1|TRBD2|TRBJ2-1
TGCGCCAGCAGCCAAGATGGGGGACTAGCGGGGAACTACAATGAGCAGTTCTTC
CASSQDGGLAGNYNEQFF
>.|TRBV9|.|TRBJ2-2
TGTGCCAGCAGCGTAGACTCCGGGGAGCTGTTTTTT
CASSVDSGELFF
>.|TRBV5-6|.|TRBJ2-1
TGTGCCAGCAGCTTGGAGCAGAATGAGCAGTTCTTC
CASSLEQNEQFF
>.|TRBV27|.|TRBJ2-4
TGTGCCAGCAGTTCCACCCGACAGGAAAAGCAAAACATTCAGTACTTC
CASSSTRQEKQNIQYF
>few|TRBV14|TRBD2|TRBJ2-7
TGTGCCAGCAGCCAAGACGGGGGGGTCTACGAGCAGTACTTC
CASSQDGGVYEQYF
>.|TRBV7-9|.|TRBJ1-2
TGTGCCAGCAGCTTAGAACTGTATTCTAACTATGGCTACACCTTC
CASSLELYSNYGYTF